Sequencing of this T cell receptor beta chain was carried out in a study of T cells in Graves' hyperthyroidism and ophthalmopathy. Study results and limitations: Clonotypes that were expanded in thyroid above 0.001 mostly appeared in blood too.

Over 18 months, lack of ophthalmopathy progression marked Graves' hyperthyroidism as stable. Those patients with uncontrolled infection, other autoimmune disease, pregnancy or lactation were excluded. A few counts support this clonotype. What it recognizes is unknown. Amplified TCR beta CDR3 regions derived from RNA transcripts. Carried out on the TCR CDR3, a first-round RT-PCR used the HTBI primer set. TCRdb passed the multiplex PCR reads through MiXCR, listing each CDR3 protein once. The table includes more than 550,000 distinct CDR3 sequences, around 16% detected once. This CDR3 has 18 residues. Germline lookup yields CDR1 WNHNN and CDR2 SYGVQD (reference sequence). J was trimmed by 1 base and V by 2 bases; bases with no gene match: 12.

The rearrangement uses TRBV10-1 and TRBJ2-3, with 7 nucleotides matching TRBD2. The clonotype comes from a man aged 50-60 years with Graves' hyperthyroidism. Source material: blood. This CDR3 reads CASSEKRGGGWGTDTQYF. The CDR3 DNA reads as TGCGCCAGCAGTGAGAAGAGGGGCGGGGGATGGGGCACAGATACGCAGTATTTT.